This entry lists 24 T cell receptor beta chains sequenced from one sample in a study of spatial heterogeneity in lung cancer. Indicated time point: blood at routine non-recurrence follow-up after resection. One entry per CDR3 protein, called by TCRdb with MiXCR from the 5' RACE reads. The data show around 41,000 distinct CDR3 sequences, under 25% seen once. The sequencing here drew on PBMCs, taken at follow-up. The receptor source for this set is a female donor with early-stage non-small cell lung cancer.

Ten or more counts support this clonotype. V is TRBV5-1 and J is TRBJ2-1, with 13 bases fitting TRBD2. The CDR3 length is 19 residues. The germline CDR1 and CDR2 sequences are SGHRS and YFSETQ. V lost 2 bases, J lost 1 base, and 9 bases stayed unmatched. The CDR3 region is CASSLRLAGGLGSYNEQFF. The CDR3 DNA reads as TGCGCCAGCAGCTTACGACTAGCGGGAGGCCTCGGGTCCTACAATGAGCAGTTCTTC.

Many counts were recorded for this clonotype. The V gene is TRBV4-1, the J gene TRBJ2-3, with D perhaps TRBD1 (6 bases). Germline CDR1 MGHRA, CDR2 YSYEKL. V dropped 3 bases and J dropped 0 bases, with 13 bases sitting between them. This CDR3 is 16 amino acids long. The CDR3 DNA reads TGCGCCAGCAGCCAGGGACACTCTGTTAGCACAGATACGCAGTATTTT. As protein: CASSQGHSVSTDTQYF.

Here the CDR3 DNA reads TGTGCCATCAGTGAGGGGGGGAAAGAGACCCAGTACTTC. This encodes CAISEGGKETQYF. The rearrangement links TRBV10-3 to TRBJ2-5; D might be TRBD2 (6 bases). The CDR3 covers 13 residues. CDR1 is ENHRY and CDR2 is SYGVKD in the germline V gene. V lost 2 bases to trimming and J lost 3 bases, with 7 bases between them.

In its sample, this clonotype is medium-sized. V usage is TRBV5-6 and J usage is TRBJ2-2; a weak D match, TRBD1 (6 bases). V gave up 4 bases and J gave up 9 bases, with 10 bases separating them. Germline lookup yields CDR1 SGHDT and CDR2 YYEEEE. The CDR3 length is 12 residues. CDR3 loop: CASSRDIRELFF. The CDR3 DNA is TGTGCCAGCAGCCGGGACATCCGGGAGCTGTTTTTT. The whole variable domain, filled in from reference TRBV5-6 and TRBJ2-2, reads DAGVTQSPTHLIKTRGQQVTLRCSPKSGHDTVSWYQQALGQGPQFIFQYYEEEERQRGNFPDRFSGHQFPNYSSELNVNALLLGDSALYLCASSRDIRELFFGEGSRLTVL.

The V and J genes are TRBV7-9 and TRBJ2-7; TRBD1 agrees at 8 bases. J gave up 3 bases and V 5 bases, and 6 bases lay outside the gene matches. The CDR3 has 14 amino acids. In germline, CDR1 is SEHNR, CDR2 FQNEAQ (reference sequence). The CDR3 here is CASSPRQGSYEQYV. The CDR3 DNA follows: TGTGCCAGCAGCCCCAGACAGGGGAGCTACGAGCAGTACGTC.

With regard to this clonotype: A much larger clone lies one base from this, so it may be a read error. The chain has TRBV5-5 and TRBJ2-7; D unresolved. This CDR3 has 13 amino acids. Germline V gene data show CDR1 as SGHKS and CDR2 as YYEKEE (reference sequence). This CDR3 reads CASSLDVSYERYF. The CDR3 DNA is TGTGCCAGCAGCTTGGACGTTTCCTACGAGCGGTACTTC.

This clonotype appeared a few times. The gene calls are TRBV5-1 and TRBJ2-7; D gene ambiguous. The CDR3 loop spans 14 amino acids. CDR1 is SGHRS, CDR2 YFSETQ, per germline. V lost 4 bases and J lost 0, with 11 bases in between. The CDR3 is CASSQDGYSYEQYF. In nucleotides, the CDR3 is TGCGCCAGCAGCCAGGACGGTTACTCCTACGAGCAGTACTTC. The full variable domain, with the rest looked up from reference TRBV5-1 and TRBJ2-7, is KAGVTQTPRYLIKTRGQQVTLSCSPISGHRSVSWYQQTPGQGLQFLFEYFSETQRNKGNFPGRFSGRQFSNSRSEMNVSTLELGDSALYLCASSQDGYSYEQYFGPGTRLTVT.

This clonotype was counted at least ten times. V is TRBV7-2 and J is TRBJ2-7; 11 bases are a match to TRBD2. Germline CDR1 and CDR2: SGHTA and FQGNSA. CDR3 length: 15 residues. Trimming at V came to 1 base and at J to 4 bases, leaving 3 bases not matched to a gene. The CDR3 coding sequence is TGTGCCAGCAGCTTAGATATAGCGGGAGGGTACGAGCAGTACTTC. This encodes CASSLDIAGGYEQYF.

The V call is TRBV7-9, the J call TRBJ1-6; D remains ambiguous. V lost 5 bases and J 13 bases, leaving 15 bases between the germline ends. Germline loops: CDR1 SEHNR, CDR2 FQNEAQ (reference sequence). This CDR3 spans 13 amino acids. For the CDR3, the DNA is TGTGCCAGCAGCGCAAACTTTGGTGGGCCCCTCCACTTT. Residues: CASSANFGGPLHF.

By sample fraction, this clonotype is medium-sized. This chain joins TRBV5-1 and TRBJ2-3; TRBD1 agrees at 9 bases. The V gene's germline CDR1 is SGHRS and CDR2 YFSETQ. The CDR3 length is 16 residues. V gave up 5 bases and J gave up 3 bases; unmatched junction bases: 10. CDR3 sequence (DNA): TGCGCCAGCAGTTCTTTTCCGGGACAGGGAACAGATACGCAGTATTTT. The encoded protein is CASSSFPGQGTDTQYF.

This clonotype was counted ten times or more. CDR3 amino acids: CASSWVGSYNEQFF. CDR3 DNA sequence: TGCGCCAGCAGCTGGGTGGGTTCCTACAATGAGCAGTTCTTC. The rearrangement links TRBV5-1 to TRBJ2-1; D is ambiguous. Trimming removed 3 bases from V and 1 base from J, with 8 bases in between. Germline V gene lookup returns CDR1 SGHRS and CDR2 YFSETQ. The length of the CDR3 is 14 residues.

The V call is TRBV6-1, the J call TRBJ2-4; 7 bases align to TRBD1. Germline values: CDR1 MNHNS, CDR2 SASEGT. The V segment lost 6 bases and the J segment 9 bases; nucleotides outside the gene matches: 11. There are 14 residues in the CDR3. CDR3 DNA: TGTGCCAGCAGGGAAAGCACAGGGGATACCATTCAGTACTTC. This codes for CASRESTGDTIQYF.

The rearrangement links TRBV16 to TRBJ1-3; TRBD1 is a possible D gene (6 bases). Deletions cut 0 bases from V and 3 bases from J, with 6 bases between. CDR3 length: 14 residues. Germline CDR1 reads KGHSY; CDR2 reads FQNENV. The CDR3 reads CASSQSTGGNTIYF. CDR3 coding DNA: TGTGCCAGCAGCCAATCGACAGGTGGAAACACCATATATTTT.

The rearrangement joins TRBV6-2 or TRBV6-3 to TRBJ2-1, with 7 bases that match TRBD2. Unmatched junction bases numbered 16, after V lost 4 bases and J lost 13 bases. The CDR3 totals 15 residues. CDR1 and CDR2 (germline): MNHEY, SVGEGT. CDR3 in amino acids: CASSFLAESSSNQFF. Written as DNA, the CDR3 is TGTGCCAGCAGTTTTCTAGCGGAATCTTCTTCAAACCAGTTCTTC.

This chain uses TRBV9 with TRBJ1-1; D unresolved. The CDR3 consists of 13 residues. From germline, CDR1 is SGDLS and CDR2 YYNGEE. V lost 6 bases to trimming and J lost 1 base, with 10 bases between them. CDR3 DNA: TGTGCCAGCACCGACCGACCGAACACTGAAGCTTTCTTT. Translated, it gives CASTDRPNTEAFF. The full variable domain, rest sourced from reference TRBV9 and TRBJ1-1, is DSGVTQTPKHLITATGQRVTLRCSPRSGDLSVYWYQQSLDQGLQFLIQYYNGEERAKGNILERFSAQQFPDLHSELNLSSLELGDSALYFCASTDRPNTEAFFGQGTRLTVV.

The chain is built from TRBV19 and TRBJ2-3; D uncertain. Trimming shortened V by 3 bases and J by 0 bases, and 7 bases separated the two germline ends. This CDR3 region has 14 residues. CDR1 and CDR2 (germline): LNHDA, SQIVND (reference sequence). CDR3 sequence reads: CASSITASTDTQYF. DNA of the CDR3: TGTGCCAGTAGTATTACAGCAAGCACAGATACGCAGTATTTT.

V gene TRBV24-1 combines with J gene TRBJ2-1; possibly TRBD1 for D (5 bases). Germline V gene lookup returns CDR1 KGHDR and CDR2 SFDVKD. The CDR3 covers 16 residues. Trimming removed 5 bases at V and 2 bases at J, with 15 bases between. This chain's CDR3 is CATSASDMGTYNEQFF. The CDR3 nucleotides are TGTGCCACCAGTGCTTCGGACATGGGGACCTACAATGAGCAGTTCTTC.

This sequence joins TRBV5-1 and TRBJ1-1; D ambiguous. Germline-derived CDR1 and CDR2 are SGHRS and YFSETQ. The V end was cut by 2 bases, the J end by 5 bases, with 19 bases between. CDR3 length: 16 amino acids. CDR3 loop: CASSFTYRAERTEAFF. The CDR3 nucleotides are TGCGCCAGCAGCTTCACATATCGAGCGGAAAGAACTGAAGCTTTCTTT.

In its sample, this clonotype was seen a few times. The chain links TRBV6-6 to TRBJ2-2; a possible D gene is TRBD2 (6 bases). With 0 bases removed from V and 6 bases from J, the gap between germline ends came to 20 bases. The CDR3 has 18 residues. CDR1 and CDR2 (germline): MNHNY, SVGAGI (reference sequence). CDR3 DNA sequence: TGTGCCAGCAGTTACTCTATCTGGGACTTATTGGGAGCCGGGGAGCTGTTTTTT. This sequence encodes CASSYSIWDLLGAGELFF.

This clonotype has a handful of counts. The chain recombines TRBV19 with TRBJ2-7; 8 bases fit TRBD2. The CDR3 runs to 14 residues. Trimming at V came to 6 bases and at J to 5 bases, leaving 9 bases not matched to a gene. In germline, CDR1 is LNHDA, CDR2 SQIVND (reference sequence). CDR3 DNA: TGTGCCAGTAGCCTCTTGACTAGCGCGGACGAGCAGTACTTC. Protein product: CASSLLTSADEQYF. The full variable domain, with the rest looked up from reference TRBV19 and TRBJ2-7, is DGGITQSPKYLFRKEGQNVTLSCEQNLNHDAMYWYRQDPGQGLRLIYYSQIVNDFQKGDIAEGYSVSREKKESFPLTVTSAQKNPTAFYLCASSLLTSADEQYFGPGTRLTVT.

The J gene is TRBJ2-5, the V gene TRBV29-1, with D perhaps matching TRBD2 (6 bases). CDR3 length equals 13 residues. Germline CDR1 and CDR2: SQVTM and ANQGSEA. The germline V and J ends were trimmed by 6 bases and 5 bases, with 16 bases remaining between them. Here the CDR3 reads CSVSNGAGETQYF. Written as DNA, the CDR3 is TGCAGCGTCTCAAATGGGGCGGGGGAGACCCAGTACTTC.

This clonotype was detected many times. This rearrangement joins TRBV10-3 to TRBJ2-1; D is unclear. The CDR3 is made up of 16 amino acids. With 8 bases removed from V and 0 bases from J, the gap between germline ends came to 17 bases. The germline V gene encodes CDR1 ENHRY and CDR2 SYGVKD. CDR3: CAIGREYSSSYNEQFF. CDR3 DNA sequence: TGTGCCATCGGTAGGGAATATTCGAGCTCCTACAATGAGCAGTTCTTC.

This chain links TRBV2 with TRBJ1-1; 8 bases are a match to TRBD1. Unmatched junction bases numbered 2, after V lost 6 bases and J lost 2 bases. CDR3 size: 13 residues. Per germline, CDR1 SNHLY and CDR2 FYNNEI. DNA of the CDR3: TGTGCCAGCAGCGGACAGGGCAACACTGAAGCTTTCTTT. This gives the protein CASSGQGNTEAFF.

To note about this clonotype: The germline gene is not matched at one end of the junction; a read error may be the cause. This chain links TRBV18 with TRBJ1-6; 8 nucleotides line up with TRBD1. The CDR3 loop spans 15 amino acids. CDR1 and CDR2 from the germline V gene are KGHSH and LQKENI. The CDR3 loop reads CASLPTGGLNSPLHF. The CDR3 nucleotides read TGTGCCAGCTTACCAACAGGGGGTCTTAATTCACCCCTCCACTTT.